This section outlines one T cell receptor beta chain sequence together with its context. The data derive from a study of blood T cell repertoires in COVID-19. Study context: Spain, Italy and the United States supplied samples that represented acute and convalescent COVID-19. T cells, B-cell-depleted T cells, or PBMCs provided the cDNA or gDNA that served as material.

Authors' methods: Amplification from reference gene primers served as the basis for estimated nucleated cell counts. Sequencing used immunoSEQ multiplex PCR; TCRdb keeps in-frame clones, though not all of them. That table gives V, J and clone size, and the DNA gave D and trimming. The sample gives roughly 250,000 clones, 75% to 90% of which show up once; roughly 0.8% is in the top ten. Germline-derived CDR1 and CDR2 are SGHKS and YYEKEE (reference sequence). The CDR3 covers 15 residues. The J segment lost 5 bases and the V segment lost 1 base, leaving 6 bases of the junction unmatched. What was sequenced was peripheral blood. V is TRBV5-5 and J is TRBJ1-5, with 7 nucleotides matching TRBD1. The receptor comes from a man aged 25 to 40 with acute or convalescent COVID-19. The CDR3 loop is CASSLIARGDQPQHF. The CDR3 nucleotides are TGTGCCAGCAGCTTGATAGCCAGGGGGGATCAGCCCCAGCATTTT.